Below are 7 T cell receptor beta chains sequenced from a single sample in a study of T cell responses to AZD1222 COVID-19 vaccine. The table came from immunoSEQ multiplex PCR; TCRdb's copy has only in-frame clones and leaves some out. The table has about 140,000 clones, approximately 85% seen once. The material was peripheral blood, obtained on day 0 of AZD1222 vaccination. The receptors originated from an adult in good health.

The chain is built from TRBV27 and TRBJ2-7; TRBD1 agrees at 7 bases. The CDR3 length is 16 residues. Germline V CDR1 and CDR2: MNHEY, SMNVEV (reference sequence). V lost 5 bases and J lost 2; bases outside the gene matches: 12. CDR3 DNA sequence: TGTGCCAGCAGTCCTTCACAGGGGCCCAAGACCTACGAGCAGTACTTC. Translated: CASSPSQGPKTYEQYF.

This chain links TRBV2 with TRBJ1-1; D possibly corresponds to TRBD1 (5 bases). The CDR3 is 15 residues long. The V end lost 5 bases, the J end lost 0 bases, and 13 bases lay between the germline ends. Germline V gene lookup returns CDR1 SNHLY and CDR2 FYNNEI. The CDR3: CASSLSGTLNTEAFF. CDR3 DNA: TGTGCCAGCAGTCTTTCCGGGACTTTGAACACTGAAGCTTTCTTT.

The V and J genes are TRBV11-2 and TRBJ1-2; D remains unclear. CDR1 is SGHAT, CDR2 FQNNGV, per germline. With 2 bases removed from V and 4 bases from J, the gap between germline ends came to 5 bases. The CDR3 sequence is 12 residues long. CDR3 loop: CASSLNGYGYTF. The CDR3 coding sequence is TGTGCCAGCAGCTTAAATGGCTATGGCTACACCTTC.

The gene calls are TRBV7-4 and TRBJ2-7, with D tentatively TRBD1 (5 bases). The germline V and J ends were trimmed by 8 bases and 2 bases, with 22 bases remaining between them. The CDR3 sequence is 16 residues long. Germline CDR1 SGHVT, CDR2 SQSDAQ. The DNA for the CDR3 is TGTGCCAGCGGACCTCCGGGCAGGGCCTATCCCTACGAGCAGTACTTC. Amino acids: CASGPPGRAYPYEQYF.

This chain links TRBV5-1 with TRBJ2-2; 7 positions match TRBD1. CDR3 length: 17 amino acids. The germline V gene has CDR1 SGHRS and CDR2 YFSETQ. J gave up 2 bases and V 4 bases, and 11 bases lay outside the gene matches. The CDR3 spells CASSPQPTGKNTGELFF. Here the CDR3 DNA reads TGCGCCAGCAGCCCGCAACCGACAGGGAAAAACACCGGGGAGCTGTTTTTT.

V is TRBV18 and J is TRBJ1-5; D remains ambiguous. Germline V CDR1 and CDR2: KGHSH, LQKENI. V shed 0 bases and J shed 5 bases, with 5 bases lying between them. The CDR3 totals 13 residues. DNA of the CDR3: TGTGCCAGCTCACCACCCGGTGATCAGCCCCAGCATTTT. It codes for CASSPPGDQPQHF.

This chain connects TRBV2 to TRBJ1-1; TRBD1 is a possible D gene (5 bases). V was trimmed by 7 bases and J by 3 bases, leaving 12 bases between them. The CDR3 is made up of 13 amino acids. The germline V gene has CDR1 SNHLY and CDR2 FYNNEI. The CDR3 spells CASISDRYTEAFF. The CDR3 coding sequence is TGTGCCAGCATAAGTGACAGATACACTGAAGCTTTCTTT.